The 16 T cell receptor beta chains below come from one sample, sequenced in a study of spatial heterogeneity in lung cancer. TCRdb used MiXCR to reprocess the 5' RACE reads, holding one entry per CDR3 protein. The sample yields 15,000 or so distinct CDR3 sequences, about a fifth seen once. Specified time point: blood at routine non-recurrence follow-up after resection. This specimen was PBMCs, taken at follow-up. The receptor set was obtained from a male donor with early-stage non-small cell lung cancer.

Comment on this clonotype: It is likely a read error, because the conserved phenylalanine at the end of the CDR3 is missing. The genes are TRBV20-1 and TRBJ2-5; D possibly corresponds to TRBD2 (6 bases). Germline V gene data show CDR1 as DFQATT and CDR2 as SNEGSKA (reference sequence). Trimming took off 4 bases at V and 2 bases at J, with 17 bases between the two ends. CDR3 length equals 15 residues. The chain's CDR3 is CSAMRPSGRQETQYL. The CDR3 bases are TGCAGTGCTATGCGCCCCAGCGGGCGGCAAGAGACCCAGTACCTC.

The rearrangement joins TRBV27 to TRBJ1-1; a weak D match, TRBD1 (5 bases). V lost 6 bases to trimming and J lost 8 bases, with 13 bases between them. CDR1 is MNHEY and CDR2 is SMNVEV in the germline V gene (reference sequence). The CDR3 runs to 12 residues. Written as DNA, the CDR3 is TGTGCCAGCAGAGTAGGGGATTCCGAAGCTTTCTTT. Translating it yields CASRVGDSEAFF.

Ten or more counts support this clonotype. This rearrangement joins TRBV20-1 to TRBJ2-7; the D gene is possibly TRBD1 (6 bases). From germline, CDR1 is DFQATT and CDR2 SNEGSKA (reference sequence). Trimming shortened V by 0 bases and J by 4 bases, and 16 bases separated the two germline ends. The CDR3 is 15 amino acids. The CDR3 nucleotides read TGCAGTGCTAGAGATCTCAGGGGTTCATTGTACGAGCAGTACTTC. It codes for CSARDLRGSLYEQYF.

The CDR3 loop reads CASRFPGSYEQYF. Here the CDR3 DNA reads TGTGCCAGTAGATTTCCTGGATCTTACGAGCAGTACTTC. The chain links TRBV19 to TRBJ2-7; D unresolved. V lost 6 bases, J lost 4 bases, and 13 bases lay in between. There are 13 residues in the CDR3. Germline values: CDR1 LNHDA, CDR2 SQIVND (reference sequence).

This clonotype is judged medium-sized. The chain links TRBV7-8 to TRBJ1-6, with D perhaps TRBD1 (6 bases). The germline V and J ends were trimmed by 7 bases and 6 bases, with 16 bases remaining between them. The CDR3 is 15 residues long. Looked up from germline, CDR1 is SGHVS and CDR2 is FQNEAQ. Here the CDR3 DNA reads TGTGCCAGCAATAGAGGGGGGGCGAGTAATTCACCCCTCCACTTT. Translation gives CASNRGGASNSPLHF.

The chain has TRBV6-5 and TRBJ2-3; 9 bases line up with TRBD1. Germline CDR1 and CDR2: MNHEY and SVGAGI. This CDR3 spans 14 amino acids. J gave up 4 bases and V 8 bases, and 7 bases lay outside the gene matches. The DNA of the CDR3 is TGTGCCAGCCAGTACAGGGGGCCGTCAGATACGCAGTATTTT. Protein: CASQYRGPSDTQYF.

V and J are TRBV11-2 and TRBJ1-1; no clear D. The germline CDR1 and CDR2 sequences are SGHAT and FQNNGV. V was clipped by 3 bases and J by 0 bases, with 11 bases between them. The CDR3 spans 15 residues. The CDR3 spells CASSFGNQMNTEAFF. The CDR3 DNA reads as TGTGCCAGCAGCTTCGGAAACCAAATGAACACTGAAGCTTTCTTT.

This clonotype was counted ten times or more. The CDR3 nucleotides are TGCAGTGCTAGAGATATTAGGACAGGGGCTTACAATGAGCAGTTCTTC. Its protein is CSARDIRTGAYNEQFF. The rearrangement links TRBV20-1 to TRBJ2-1, with TRBD1 matching over 9 bases. This CDR3 is built from 16 residues. Germline V lookup: CDR1 DFQATT, CDR2 SNEGSKA (reference sequence). V was clipped by 0 bases and J by 4 bases; unmatched bases: 7.

This clonotype was counted many times. The rearrangement uses TRBV11-1 and TRBJ2-3; D is uncertain. Germline CDR1 SGHAT, CDR2 FQDESV (reference sequence). The CDR3 has 14 residues. The V end lost 3 bases, the J end lost 1 base, and 8 bases lay between the germline ends. DNA for the CDR3: TGTGCCAGCAGCTTCACATTAGGCACAGATACGCAGTATTTT. Encoded protein: CASSFTLGTDTQYF.

Only one count was recorded for this clonotype. The chain uses TRBV5-1 and TRBJ2-1, with 10 bases aligning to TRBD2. CDR1 and CDR2 (germline): SGHRS, YFSETQ. V dropped 3 bases and J dropped 4; count of bases not matched to a gene: 7. CDR3 size: 16 residues. In nucleotides, the CDR3 is TGCGCCAGCAGCTCCCTTGTACTAGCGGGGTACAATGAGCAGTTCTTC. Amino acid sequence: CASSSLVLAGYNEQFF.

This clonotype is medium-sized in the sample. The genes are TRBV2 and TRBJ2-5; either TRBD1 or TRBD2 may supply D (6 bases each). The V end was cut by 8 bases, the J end by 4 bases, with 20 bases between. Per germline, CDR1 SNHLY and CDR2 FYNNEI. There are 15 residues in the CDR3. The CDR3 sequence is CASRPGTTRGETQYF. CDR3 nucleotides: TGTGCCAGCCGACCCGGGACAACGCGGGGAGAGACCCAGTACTTC.

This clonotype was detected only once. This chain connects TRBV5-1 to TRBJ1-1; 8 bases are shared with TRBD1. V lost 4 bases, J lost 1 base, and 12 bases stayed unmatched. CDR1 and CDR2 from the germline V gene are SGHRS and YFSETQ. The CDR3 spans 17 residues. CDR3 protein: CASSLTARGTGNTEAFF. In nucleotides, the CDR3 is TGCGCCAGCAGCCTGACCGCAAGGGGGACAGGGAACACTGAAGCTTTCTTT.

This clonotype was seen repeatedly, ten times or more. The chain has TRBV9 and TRBJ1-3; 9 nucleotides agree with TRBD1. The length of the CDR3 is 15 residues. Trimming removed 4 bases from V and 6 bases from J; junction bases left unmatched: 8. Germline V gives CDR1 SGDLS, CDR2 YYNGEE. CDR3 sequence: CASSPTTGGENTIYF. CDR3 nucleotide sequence: TGTGCCAGCAGCCCGACGACAGGGGGAGAAAACACCATATATTTT.

Sample share makes this clonotype medium-sized (0.01 to 0.1%). The chain links TRBV6-1 to TRBJ2-5; 7 nucleotides match TRBD2. Germline V gives CDR1 MNHNS, CDR2 SASEGT. CDR3 length: 16 residues. With V trimmed by 1 base and J by 0 bases, 5 bases remained unmatched. The CDR3 DNA follows: TGTGCCAGCAGTGAAGGAACCGGGGGGTACCAAGAGACCCAGTACTTC. This encodes CASSEGTGGYQETQYF.

This clonotype is classed as medium-sized. The rearrangement links TRBV5-1 to TRBJ2-7; TRBD2 might be the D (6 bases). The V and J ends lost 3 bases and 4 bases respectively, with 17 bases between them. CDR3 size: 15 residues. Germline CDR1 reads SGHRS; CDR2 reads YFSETQ. The CDR3 nucleotides are TGCGCCAGCAGCTACGATAGCGGAGCCATTTACGAGCAGTACTTC. Protein: CASSYDSGAIYEQYF. Looking up the rest from reference TRBV5-1 and TRBJ2-7 gives the full variable domain: KAGVTQTPRYLIKTRGQQVTLSCSPISGHRSVSWYQQTPGQGLQFLFEYFSETQRNKGNFPGRFSGRQFSNSRSEMNVSTLELGDSALYLCASSYDSGAIYEQYFGPGTRLTVT.

At least ten counts were recorded for this clonotype. The J gene is TRBJ2-7, the V gene TRBV9; D uncertain. The length of the CDR3 is 12 residues. In germline, CDR1 is SGDLS, CDR2 YYNGEE. Trimming cost V 3 bases and J 2 bases, with 6 bases left between them. This CDR3 is CASSGFTYEQYF. Here the CDR3 DNA reads TGTGCCAGCAGCGGATTCACCTACGAGCAGTACTTC.